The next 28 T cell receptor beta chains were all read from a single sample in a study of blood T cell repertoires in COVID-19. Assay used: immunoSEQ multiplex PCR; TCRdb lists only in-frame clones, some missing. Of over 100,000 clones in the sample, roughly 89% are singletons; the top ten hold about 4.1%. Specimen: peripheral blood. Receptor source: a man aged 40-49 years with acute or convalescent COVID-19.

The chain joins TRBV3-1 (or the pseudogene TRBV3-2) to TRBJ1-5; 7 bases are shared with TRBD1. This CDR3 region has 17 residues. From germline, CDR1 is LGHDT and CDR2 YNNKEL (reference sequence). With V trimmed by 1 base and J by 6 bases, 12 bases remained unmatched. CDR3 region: CASSQAGQTGRSQPQHF. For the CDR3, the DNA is TGTGCCAGCAGCCAAGCCGGACAGACAGGGAGGAGTCAGCCCCAGCATTTT.

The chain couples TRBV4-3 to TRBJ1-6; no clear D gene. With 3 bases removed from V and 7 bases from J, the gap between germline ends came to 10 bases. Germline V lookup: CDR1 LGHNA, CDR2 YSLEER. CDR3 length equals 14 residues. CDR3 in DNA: TGCGCCAGCAGCCAGAGGGTCGGAAATTCACCCCTCCACTTT. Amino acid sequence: CASSQRVGNSPLHF.

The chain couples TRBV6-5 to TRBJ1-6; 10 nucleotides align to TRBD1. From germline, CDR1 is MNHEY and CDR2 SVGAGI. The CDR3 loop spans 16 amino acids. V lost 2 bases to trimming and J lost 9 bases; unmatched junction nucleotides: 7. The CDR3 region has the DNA TGTGCCAGCAGTTACCGACTTGGGACAGGGGTTTCACCCCTCCACTTT. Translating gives CASSYRLGTGVSPLHF.

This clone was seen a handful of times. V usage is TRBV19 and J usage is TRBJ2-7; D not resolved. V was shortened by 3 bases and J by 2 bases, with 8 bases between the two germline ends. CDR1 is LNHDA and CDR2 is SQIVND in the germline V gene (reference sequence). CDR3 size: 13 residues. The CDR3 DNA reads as TGTGCCAGTAGTATGAATACGGCCTACGAGCAGTACTTC. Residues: CASSMNTAYEQYF.

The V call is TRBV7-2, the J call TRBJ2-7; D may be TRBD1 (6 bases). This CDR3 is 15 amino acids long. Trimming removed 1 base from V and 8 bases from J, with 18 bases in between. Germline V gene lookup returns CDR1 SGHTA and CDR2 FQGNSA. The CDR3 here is CASSLVGGPSQKQYF. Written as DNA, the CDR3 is TGTGCCAGCAGCTTAGTTGGGGGCCCCTCTCAAAAGCAGTACTTC. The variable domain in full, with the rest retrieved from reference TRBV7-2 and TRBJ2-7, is GAGVSQSPSNKVTEKGKDVELRCDPISGHTALYWYRQSLGQGLEFLIYFQGNSAPDKSGLPSDRFSAERTGGSVSTLTIQRTQQEDSAVYLCASSLVGGPSQKQYFGPGTRLTVT.

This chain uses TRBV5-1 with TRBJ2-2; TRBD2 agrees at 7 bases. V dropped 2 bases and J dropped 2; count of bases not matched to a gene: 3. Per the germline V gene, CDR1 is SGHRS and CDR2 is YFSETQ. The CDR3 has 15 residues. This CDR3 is CASSFLADNTGELFF. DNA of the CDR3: TGCGCCAGCAGCTTTCTAGCGGATAACACCGGGGAGCTGTTTTTT.

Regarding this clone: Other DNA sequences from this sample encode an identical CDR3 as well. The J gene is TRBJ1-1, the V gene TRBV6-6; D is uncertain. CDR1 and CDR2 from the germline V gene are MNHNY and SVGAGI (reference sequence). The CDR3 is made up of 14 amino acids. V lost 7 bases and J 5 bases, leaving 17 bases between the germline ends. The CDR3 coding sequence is TGTGCCAGCATTGAGGGAAGAAGGGCTACTGAAGCTTTCTTT. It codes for CASIEGRRATEAFF.

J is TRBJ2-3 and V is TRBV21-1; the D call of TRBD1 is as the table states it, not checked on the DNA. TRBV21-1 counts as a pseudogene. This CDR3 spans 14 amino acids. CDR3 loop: CASSKLGLGDTQYF. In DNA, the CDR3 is TGTGCCAGCAGCAAATTGGGGCTCGGGGATACGCAGTATTTT.

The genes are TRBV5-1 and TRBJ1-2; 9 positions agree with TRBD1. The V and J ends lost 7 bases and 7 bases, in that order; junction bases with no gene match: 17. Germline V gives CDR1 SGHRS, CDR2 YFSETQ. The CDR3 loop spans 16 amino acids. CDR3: CASYTTGTGIISGYTF. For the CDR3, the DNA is TGCGCCAGCTACACAACCGGGACAGGGATAATCTCTGGCTACACCTTC.

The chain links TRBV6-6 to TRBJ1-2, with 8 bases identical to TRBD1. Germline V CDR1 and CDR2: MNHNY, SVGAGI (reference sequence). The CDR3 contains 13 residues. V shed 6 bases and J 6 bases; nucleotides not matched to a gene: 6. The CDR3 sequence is CASRNQGADGYTF. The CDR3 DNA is TGTGCCAGCAGGAACCAGGGGGCAGATGGCTACACCTTC.

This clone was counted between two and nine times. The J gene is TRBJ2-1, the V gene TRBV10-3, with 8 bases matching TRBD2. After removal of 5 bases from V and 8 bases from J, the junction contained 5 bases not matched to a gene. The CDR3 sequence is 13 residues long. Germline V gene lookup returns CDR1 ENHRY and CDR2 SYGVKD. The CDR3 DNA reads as TGTGCCATCAGTCCGGGACTAGTACATGAGCAGTTCTTC. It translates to CAISPGLVHEQFF.

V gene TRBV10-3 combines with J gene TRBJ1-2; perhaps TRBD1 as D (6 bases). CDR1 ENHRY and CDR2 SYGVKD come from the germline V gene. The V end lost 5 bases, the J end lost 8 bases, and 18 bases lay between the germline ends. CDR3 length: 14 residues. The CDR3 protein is CAISFDRQLGGYTF. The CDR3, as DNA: TGTGCCATCAGTTTCGACAGGCAGCTTGGGGGCTACACCTTC.

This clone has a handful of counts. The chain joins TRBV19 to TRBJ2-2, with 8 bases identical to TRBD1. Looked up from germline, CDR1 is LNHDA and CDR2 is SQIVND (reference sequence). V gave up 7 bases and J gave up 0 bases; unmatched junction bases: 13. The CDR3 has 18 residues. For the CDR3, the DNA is TGTGCCAGTACCATCGTCGGGGCAGGGGGCGCGAACACCGGGGAGCTGTTTTTT. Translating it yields CASTIVGAGGANTGELFF.

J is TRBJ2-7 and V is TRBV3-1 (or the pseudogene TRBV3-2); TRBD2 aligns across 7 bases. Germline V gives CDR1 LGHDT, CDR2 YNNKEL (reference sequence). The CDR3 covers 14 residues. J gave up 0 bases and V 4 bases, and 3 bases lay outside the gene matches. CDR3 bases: TGTGCCAGCAGCCGGGGGGGGAGCTCCTACGAGCAGTACTTC. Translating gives CASSRGGSSYEQYF.

CDR3 sequence (DNA): TGCGCCAGCAGCCAATTATCGGGTCAAGGTGGGAATGAGCAGTTCTTC. Its translation is CASSQLSGQGGNEQFF. This chain connects TRBV10-2 to TRBJ2-1; no firm D call. V lost 6 bases, J lost 7 bases, and 22 bases lay in between. The germline V gene encodes CDR1 WSHSY and CDR2 SAAADI. The CDR3 is 16 amino acids.

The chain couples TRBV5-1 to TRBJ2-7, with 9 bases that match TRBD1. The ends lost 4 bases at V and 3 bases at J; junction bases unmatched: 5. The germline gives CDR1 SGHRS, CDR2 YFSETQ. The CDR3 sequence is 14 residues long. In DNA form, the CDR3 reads TGCGCCAGCAGCCAACAGACAGGGGGCTACGAGCAGTACTTC. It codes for CASSQQTGGYEQYF.

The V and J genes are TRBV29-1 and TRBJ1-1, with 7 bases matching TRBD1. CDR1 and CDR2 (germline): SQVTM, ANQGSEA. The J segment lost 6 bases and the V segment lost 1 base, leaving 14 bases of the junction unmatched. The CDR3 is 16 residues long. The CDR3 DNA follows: TGCAGCGTTGAAGGCGCGACAGGGCTCCAGGGCGCTGAAGCTTTCTTT. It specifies CSVEGATGLQGAEAFF.

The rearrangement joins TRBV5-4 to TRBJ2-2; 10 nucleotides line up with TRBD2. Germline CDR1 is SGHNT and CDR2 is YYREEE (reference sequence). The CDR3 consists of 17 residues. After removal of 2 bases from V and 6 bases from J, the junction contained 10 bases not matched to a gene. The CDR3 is CASSLGLAGVSAGELFF. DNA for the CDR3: TGTGCCAGCAGCTTAGGTCTAGCGGGAGTTTCGGCCGGGGAGCTGTTTTTT.

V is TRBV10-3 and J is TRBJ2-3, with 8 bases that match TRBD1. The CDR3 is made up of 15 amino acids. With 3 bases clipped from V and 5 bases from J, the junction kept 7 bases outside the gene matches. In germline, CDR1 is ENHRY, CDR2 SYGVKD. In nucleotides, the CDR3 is TGTGCCATCAGTGACTCCCAGGGGGCCATAGATACGCAGTATTTT. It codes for CAISDSQGAIDTQYF.

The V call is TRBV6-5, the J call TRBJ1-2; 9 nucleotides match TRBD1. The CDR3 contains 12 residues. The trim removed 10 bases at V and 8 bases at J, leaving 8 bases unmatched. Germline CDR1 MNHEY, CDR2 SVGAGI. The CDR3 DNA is TGTGCCATCGCACAGGGGGCGAGCGGCTACACCTTC. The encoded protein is CAIAQGASGYTF.

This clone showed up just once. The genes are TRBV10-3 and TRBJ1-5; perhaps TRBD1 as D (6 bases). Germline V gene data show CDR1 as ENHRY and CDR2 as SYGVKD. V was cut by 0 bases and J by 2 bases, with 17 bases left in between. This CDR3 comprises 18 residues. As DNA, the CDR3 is TGTGCCATCAGTGAGTCGAGGGGGGGCCGTATGGGCAATCAGCCCCAGCATTTT. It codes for CAISESRGGRMGNQPQHF.

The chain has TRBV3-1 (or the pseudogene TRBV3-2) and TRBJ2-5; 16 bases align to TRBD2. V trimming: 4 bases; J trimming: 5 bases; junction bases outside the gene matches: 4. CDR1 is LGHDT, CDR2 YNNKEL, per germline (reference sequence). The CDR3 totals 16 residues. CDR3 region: CASSPGLAGGSETQYF. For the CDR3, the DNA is TGTGCCAGCAGCCCGGGACTAGCGGGAGGGTCGGAGACCCAGTACTTC.

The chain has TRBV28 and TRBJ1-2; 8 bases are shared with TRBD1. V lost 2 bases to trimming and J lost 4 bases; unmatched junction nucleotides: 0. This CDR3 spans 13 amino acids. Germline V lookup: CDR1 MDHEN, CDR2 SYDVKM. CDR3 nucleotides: TGTGCCAGCAGTTTACAGGGGGCCTATGGCTACACCTTC. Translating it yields CASSLQGAYGYTF.

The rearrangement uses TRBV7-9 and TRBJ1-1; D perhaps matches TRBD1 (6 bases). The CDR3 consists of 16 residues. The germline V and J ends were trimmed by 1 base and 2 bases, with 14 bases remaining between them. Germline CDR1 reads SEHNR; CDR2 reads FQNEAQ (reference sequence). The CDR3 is CASSLGTGLGNTEAFF. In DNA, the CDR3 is TGTGCCAGCAGCTTAGGCACAGGGTTGGGAAACACTGAAGCTTTCTTT.

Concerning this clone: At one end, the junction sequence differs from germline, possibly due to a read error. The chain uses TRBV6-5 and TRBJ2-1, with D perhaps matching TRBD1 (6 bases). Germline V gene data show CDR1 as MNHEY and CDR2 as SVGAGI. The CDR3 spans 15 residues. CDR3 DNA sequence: TGTACCAGCAAGGACAGCTTACTTACCTACAATGAGCAGTTCTTC. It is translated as CTSKDSLLTYNEQFF.

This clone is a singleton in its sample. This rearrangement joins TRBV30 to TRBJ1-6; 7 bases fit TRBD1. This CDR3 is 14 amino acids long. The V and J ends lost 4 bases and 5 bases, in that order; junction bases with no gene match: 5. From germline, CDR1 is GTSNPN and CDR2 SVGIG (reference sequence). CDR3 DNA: TGTGCCTGGACCCAAGACAGGGATAATTCACCCCTCCACTTT. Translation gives CAWTQDRDNSPLHF.

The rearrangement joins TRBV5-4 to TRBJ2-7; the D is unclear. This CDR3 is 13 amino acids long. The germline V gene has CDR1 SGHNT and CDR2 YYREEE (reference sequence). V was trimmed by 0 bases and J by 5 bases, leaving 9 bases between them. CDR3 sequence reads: CASSLDPSDEQYF. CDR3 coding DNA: TGTGCCAGCAGCTTGGACCCTTCAGACGAGCAGTACTTC.

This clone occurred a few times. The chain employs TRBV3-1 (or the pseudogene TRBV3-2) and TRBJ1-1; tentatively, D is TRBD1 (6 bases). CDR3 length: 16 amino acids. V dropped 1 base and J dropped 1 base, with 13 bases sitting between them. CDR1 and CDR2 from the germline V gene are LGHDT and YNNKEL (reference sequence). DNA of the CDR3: TGTGCCAGCAGCCAAGCGAGTGGACAGCCGAACACTGAAGCTTTCTTT. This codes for CASSQASGQPNTEAFF.